This T cell receptor (beta chain) emerged from a study of cytomegalovirus exposure and HLA in healthy donors. The germline gives CDR1 MDHEN, CDR2 SYDVKM. The CDR3 spans 14 residues. With 7 bases removed from V and 9 bases from J, the gap between germline ends came to 19 bases. Study findings and constraints: TCR beta V- and J-gene trimming was later associated with a missense DCLRE1C variant. The classifier, whose performance was assessed in both the original and validation cohorts, reportedly diagnosed cytomegalovirus status with high specificity and sensitivity. Links to common viral pathogens appeared, in a later analysis, for several of the most significant clusters.

In the case of this clone: Its specificity is not known.

Primers: 60 Vbeta forward and 13 Jbeta reverse. Repertoires were generated with immunoSEQ multiplex PCR, while TCRdb's copy carries only in-frame clones and drops some. The data show around 200,000 clones, roughly 79% seen once. The chain carries TRBV28 and TRBJ1-5; D remains ambiguous. This receptor was taken from a male donor in good health and CMV-seronegative. The sequencing input was PBMCs. Here the CDR3 DNA reads TGTGCCAGCACCTCACGTCCGGGTCTGTGGCCCCAGCATTTT. It encodes CASTSRPGLWPQHF.